Given below is one TCR beta chain in context. This sample is part of a study of T cell responses to AZD1222 COVID-19 vaccine. Here immunoSEQ multiplex PCR was the method, and the copy in TCRdb shows in-frame clones only, minus some. Found here are some 80,000 clones, about 83% of them singletons; the top ten hold 27%. The CDR3 is made up of 16 amino acids. The germline V and J ends were trimmed by 2 bases and 8 bases, with 22 bases remaining between them. The germline V gene encodes CDR1 SQVTM and CDR2 ANQGSEA. The chain is built from TRBV29-1 and TRBJ2-1, with D perhaps matching TRBD1 (6 bases). Sequenced here: peripheral blood, sampled 28 days after the second dose of the MenACWY control vaccine. The receptor's source is an adult who received the MenACWY meningococcal vaccine as a control. For the CDR3, the DNA is TGCAGCGTTGAAAGGCTCCCAGGGGTCCTAGGCGATGAGCAGTTCTTC. Translated, it gives CSVERLPGVLGDEQFF.